The 17 T cell receptor beta chains below all came from one sample that was sequenced in a study of T cell repertoires in cytomegalovirus infection (dated by TCRdb to about 2019). The reads were generated on an Illumina HiSeq 1500. TCRdb reprocessing: public reads trimmed at Q25 with fastp, clones called with MiXCR, in-frame beta chains kept. Each record represents a unique CDR3 protein, reported with the most common genes and DNA among its rows. The sample yields hundreds of thousands of distinct CDR3 sequences; approximately 29% were counted once. The biggest ten clones account for 12% of the sample. No antigen has been assigned to these receptors. Read against the paper, the sample's treatment or condition label means: in vitro stimulation with specific CMV peptide epitopes to enrich CMV-specific T cells. The sample here was cultured CD8+ T cells from PBMCs, taken from culture after CMV antigen stimulation. Receptors were obtained from a human donor in good health (CMV status not recorded). Some clones in this sample may be carry-over from other donors' samples.

The chain recombines TRBV7-9 with TRBJ2-7; 7 nucleotides match TRBD1. The trim removed 1 base at V and 0 bases at J, leaving 12 bases unmatched. CDR1 is SEHNR and CDR2 is FQNEAQ in the germline V gene (reference sequence). This CDR3 has 18 amino acids. CDR3 loop: CASSLVRYGQVPSYEQYF. The CDR3, as DNA: TGTGCCAGCAGCTTAGTCCGCTATGGACAGGTCCCCTCCTACGAGCAGTACTTC.

DNA of the CDR3: TGTGCCACCAGCCACTGGACAGGGGGCTTCTCAGATACGCAGTATTTT. It is translated as CATSHWTGGFSDTQYF. The V and J genes are TRBV15 and TRBJ2-3; 11 bases fit TRBD1. V was clipped by 5 bases and J by 4 bases; unmatched bases: 8. The CDR3 has 16 residues. Germline CDR1 and CDR2: LNHNV and YYDKDF (reference sequence).

This chain links TRBV27 with TRBJ2-1; no reliable D call. Germline lookup yields CDR1 MNHEY and CDR2 SMNVEV (reference sequence). The CDR3 has 14 amino acids. Trimming took 6 bases from V and 0 from J, leaving 9 bases between them. CDR3 sequence reads: CASRTRRSYNEQFF. CDR3 nucleotide sequence: TGTGCCAGCAGGACTCGTCGCTCCTACAATGAGCAGTTCTTC.

The V and J genes are TRBV27 and TRBJ1-1; D might be TRBD1 (5 bases). Germline CDR1 MNHEY, CDR2 SMNVEV (reference sequence). Trimming shortened V by 0 bases and J by 1 base, and 9 bases separated the two germline ends. This CDR3 has 15 amino acids. The CDR3 coding sequence is TGTGCCAGCAGTTTATCCAGGGCCCGGAACACTGAAGCTTTCTTT. It specifies CASSLSRARNTEAFF.

This clonotype occurred once. This chain uses TRBV29-1 with TRBJ2-3; perhaps D is TRBD1 or TRBD2 (5 bases each). Per germline, CDR1 SQVTM and CDR2 ANQGSEA. V gave up 4 bases and J gave up 6 bases, with 17 bases separating them. The CDR3 is 14 residues long. The CDR3 DNA follows: TGCAGCGTTGGGGGCGGGTGGGGCGAGGATACGCAGTATTTT. As protein: CSVGGGWGEDTQYF.

The chain combines TRBV12-5 with TRBJ1-6; 8 positions match TRBD1. Germline CDR1 and CDR2: LGHNT and FRNRAP. CDR3 length equals 16 residues. Trimming removed 7 bases from V and 8 bases from J; junction bases left unmatched: 13. CDR3 coding DNA: TGTGCTAGTGCCTACACAGGGGGATATAACGATTCACCCCTCCACTTT. It encodes CASAYTGGYNDSPLHF.

V is TRBV6-1 and J is TRBJ1-6; D is ambiguous. Germline CDR1 MNHNS, CDR2 SASEGT. There are 13 residues in the CDR3. V was clipped by 3 bases and J by 8 bases, with 8 bases between them. The chain's CDR3 is CASSDTIYSPLHF. The CDR3 DNA reads as TGTGCCAGCAGTGATACAATTTATTCACCCCTCCACTTT.

This clonotype was counted between two and nine times. The V gene is TRBV5-4, the J gene TRBJ2-3, with TRBD2 matching 11 bases. V was pared by 4 bases and J by 2 bases, with 3 bases of the junction left unmatched. CDR1 is SGHNT and CDR2 is YYREEE in the germline V gene (reference sequence). The CDR3 totals 15 residues. CDR3 nucleotides: TGTGCCAGCAGCATAGCGGGGGGGCCCACAGATACGCAGTATTTT. Its protein product is CASSIAGGPTDTQYF.

V gene TRBV7-9 combines with J gene TRBJ2-5, with 11 bases identical to TRBD2. Losses at the gene ends were 5 bases for V and 3 bases for J; bases not matched to a gene: 5. The germline CDR1 and CDR2 sequences are SEHNR and FQNEAQ (reference sequence). This CDR3 region has 15 residues. The CDR3 sequence is CASSLSTSGEETQYF. DNA of the CDR3: TGTGCCAGCAGCCTATCGACTAGCGGGGAAGAGACCCAGTACTTC.

V gene TRBV6-6 combines with J gene TRBJ1-1; D is perhaps TRBD1 (5 bases). Trimming removed 4 bases at V and 5 bases at J, with 11 bases between. Looked up from germline, CDR1 is MNHNY and CDR2 is SVGAGI (reference sequence). The CDR3 consists of 13 residues. CDR3 nucleotide sequence: TGTGCCAGCAGTTCTAAGGGGAGGACTGAAGCTTTCTTT. Amino acid sequence: CASSSKGRTEAFF.

The rearrangement uses TRBV7-2 and TRBJ2-2; no firm D call. Germline CDR1 and CDR2: SGHTA and FQGNSA. The CDR3 covers 14 residues. Trimming shortened V by 0 bases and J by 6 bases, and 8 bases separated the two germline ends. DNA for the CDR3: TGTGCCAGCAGCTTAGCGCTTAGTGCCGGGGAGCTGTTTTTT. Translated: CASSLALSAGELFF.

This chain connects TRBV14 to TRBJ2-1, with no clear D. Trimming removed 0 bases at V and 8 bases at J, with 8 bases between. The length of the CDR3 is 13 residues. Germline CDR1 is SGHDN and CDR2 is FVKESK. The CDR3 reads CASSQDLGDEQFF. DNA of the CDR3: TGTGCCAGCAGCCAAGACCTCGGTGATGAGCAGTTCTTC.

J is TRBJ2-3 and V is TRBV6-1, with D perhaps TRBD2 (5 bases). The CDR3 spans 16 residues. From germline, CDR1 is MNHNS and CDR2 SASEGT. Trimming stripped 6 bases from V and 1 base from J, with 17 bases between. The DNA of the CDR3 is TGTGCCAGCAGCGAGTTTTTAGCGTTTGGCACAGATACGCAGTATTTT. Its translation is CASSEFLAFGTDTQYF.

The chain employs TRBV7-8 and TRBJ2-2; 11 nucleotides line up with TRBD1. CDR1 and CDR2 (germline): SGHVS, FQNEAQ. J lost 5 bases, V lost 1 base, and 9 bases had no gene match. The CDR3 loop spans 18 amino acids. The CDR3 spells CASSLGGQGATRTGELFF. The CDR3 nucleotides read TGTGCCAGCAGCTTAGGCGGACAGGGGGCTACGAGAACCGGGGAGCTGTTTTTT.

This clonotype showed up just a few times. The chain combines TRBV19 with TRBJ1-2; D is undetermined. Trimming shortened V by 11 bases and J by 4 bases, and 17 bases separated the two germline ends. Germline V gene lookup returns CDR1 LNHDA and CDR2 SQIVND (reference sequence). The CDR3 contains 13 residues. CDR3: CAVPAREFYGYTF. As DNA, the CDR3 is TGTGCCGTCCCCGCCCGAGAATTCTATGGCTACACCTTC.

This clonotype has just a few counts. The genes are TRBV11-2 and TRBJ2-5; TRBD2 matches at 8 bases. Germline CDR1 SGHAT, CDR2 FQNNGV. With 1 base clipped from V and 7 bases from J, the junction kept 17 bases outside the gene matches. The CDR3 sequence is 18 residues long. The CDR3 loop is CASSLGPSLAGGTGTQYF. CDR3 DNA: TGTGCCAGCAGCTTAGGTCCCTCGCTAGCGGGCGGTACAGGGACCCAGTACTTC.

This chain uses TRBV27 with TRBJ2-3, with TRBD1 as a possible D gene (5 bases). The CDR3 sequence is 15 residues long. The V end was cut by 7 bases, the J end by 2 bases, with 16 bases between. CDR1 and CDR2 (germline): MNHEY, SMNVEV (reference sequence). The CDR3 protein is CASIAGQGHTDTQYF. In nucleotides, the CDR3 is TGTGCCAGCATCGCAGGTCAGGGCCACACAGATACGCAGTATTTT.